A single sample is the source of the 32 T cell receptor beta chains below, sequenced in a study of blood T cell repertoires in COVID-19. Produced via immunoSEQ multiplex PCR; TCRdb's table is partial and in-frame only. The sample comprises approximately 140,000 clones, under 90% of which are singletons, and about 4% rests with the top ten. Sequencing was done on a sample of PBMCs or T cells enriched from blood (not recorded which). The receptors originated from a man aged 45-60 years in a cohort exposed to, infected with or recovered from COVID-19 (not recorded which).

The CDR3 DNA sequence: TGTGCCAGCAGCAACAACCTCAGGGCAAATGAGCAGTTCTTC. This sequence encodes CASSNNLRANEQFF. The V gene is TRBV7-9, the J gene TRBJ2-1; D might be TRBD1 (5 bases). Trimming left V 5 bases short and J 7 bases short, with 15 bases between. Germline CDR1 is SEHNR and CDR2 is FQNEAQ (reference sequence). The CDR3 covers 14 residues.

The rearrangement uses TRBV13 and TRBJ2-1; TRBD1 agrees at 11 bases. Germline V gives CDR1 PRHDT, CDR2 FYEKMQ (reference sequence). The CDR3 sequence is 14 residues long. V shed 6 bases, J shed 8 bases, and the junction held 6 bases outside the gene matches. DNA for the CDR3: TGTGCCAGCAGAAGGACAGGGGGCAGGTATGAGCAGTTCTTC. Residues: CASRRTGGRYEQFF. Full variable domain (remainder filled in from reference TRBV13 and TRBJ2-1): AAGVIQSPRHLIKEKRETATLKCYPIPRHDTVYWYQQGPGQDPQFLISFYEKMQSDKGSIPDRFSAQQFSDYHSELNMSSLELGDSALYFCASRRTGGRYEQFFGPGTRLTVL.

This rearrangement joins TRBV7-3 to TRBJ2-2, with D tentatively TRBD2 (6 bases). The germline CDR1 and CDR2 sequences are SGHTA and FQGTGA. V was shortened by 3 bases and J by 2 bases, with 10 bases between the two germline ends. The CDR3 spans 15 residues. The CDR3 here is CASSFGGANTGELFF. The CDR3, as DNA: TGTGCCAGCAGCTTCGGCGGGGCCAACACCGGGGAGCTGTTTTTT. Filled out from reference TRBV7-3 and TRBJ2-2, the complete variable domain reads GAGVSQTPSNKVTEKGKYVELRCDPISGHTALYWYRQSLGQGPEFLIYFQGTGAADDSGLPNDRFFAVRPEGSVSTLKIQRTERGDSAVYLCASSFGGANTGELFFGEGSRLTVL.

This clone was seen only a few times. The chain employs TRBV3-1 (or the pseudogene TRBV3-2) and TRBJ2-3; 10 bases line up with TRBD2. With V trimmed by 4 bases and J by 4 bases, 8 bases remained unmatched. The CDR3 runs to 16 residues. Germline lookup yields CDR1 LGHDT and CDR2 YNNKEL (reference sequence). CDR3 amino acids: CASSRPLGLAPDTQYF. The DNA of the CDR3 is TGTGCCAGCAGCCGCCCATTGGGACTAGCGCCAGATACGCAGTATTTT.

V and J are TRBV19 and TRBJ1-2, with D unclear. Between the trimmed V and J ends, which lost 9 bases and 3 bases, there was a span of 17 bases. Germline V gene lookup returns CDR1 LNHDA and CDR2 SQIVND (reference sequence). The CDR3 extends over 14 amino acids. CDR3 residues: CASRVLAADYGYTF. DNA for the CDR3: TGTGCCAGCCGGGTTTTGGCGGCCGACTATGGCTACACCTTC.

V is TRBV10-3 and J is TRBJ2-6, with 8 bases identical to TRBD1. Germline loops: CDR1 ENHRY, CDR2 SYGVKD. The CDR3 totals 19 residues. J lost 1 base, V lost 0 bases, and 8 bases had no gene match. The CDR3 spells CAISESAGQGSSGANVLTF. CDR3 in DNA: TGTGCCATCAGTGAGTCGGCCGGACAGGGATCGTCTGGGGCCAACGTCCTGACTTTC.

The chain recombines TRBV2 with TRBJ1-2; the D gene is possibly TRBD1 (6 bases). The CDR3 spans 12 residues. CDR1 is SNHLY, CDR2 FYNNEI, per germline. V was clipped by 11 bases and J by 8 bases, with 18 bases between them. The CDR3 DNA reads TGTGCCGGGGGCCGAGGGGGAGCGGGCTACACCTTC. The encoded protein is CAGGRGGAGYTF. The full variable domain, rest sourced from reference TRBV2 and TRBJ1-2, is EPEVTQTPSHQVTQMGQEVILRCVPISNHLYFYWYRQILGQKVEFLVSFYNNEISEKSEIFDDQFSVERPDGSNFTLKIRSTKLEDSAMYFCAGGRGGAGYTFGSGTRLTVV.

The V gene is TRBV5-6, the J gene TRBJ2-5, with D maybe TRBD2 (5 bases). In germline, CDR1 is SGHDT, CDR2 YYEEEE. The CDR3 extends over 16 amino acids. Trimming removed 4 bases from V and 4 bases from J, with 20 bases in between. This CDR3 is CASSGDYMGFRETQYF. CDR3 sequence (DNA): TGTGCCAGCAGCGGCGACTATATGGGGTTTAGAGAGACCCAGTACTTC.

This chain's CDR3 is CASSQDRTENQPQHF. Written as DNA, the CDR3 is TGCGCCAGCAGCCAAGACCGCACAGAGAATCAGCCCCAGCATTTT. The rearrangement links TRBV4-3 to TRBJ1-5, with no clear D. This CDR3 has 15 residues. V shed 0 bases and J shed 4 bases, with 10 bases lying between them. Germline V CDR1 and CDR2: LGHNA, YSLEER.

The CDR3 loop reads CATSTNTGHYTF. CDR3 in DNA: TGTGCCACCAGCACAAACACAGGCCACTACACCTTC. This sequence joins TRBV15 and TRBJ1-2; D perhaps matches TRBD1 (5 bases). Germline V gene lookup returns CDR1 LNHNV and CDR2 YYDKDF (reference sequence). This CDR3 has 12 residues. With 4 bases removed from V and 10 bases from J, the gap between germline ends came to 13 bases.

The chain joins TRBV10-2 to TRBJ2-1, with TRBD2 matching 12 bases. Germline trimming cut 11 bases from V and 7 bases from J; bases unmatched to any gene: 6. There are 13 residues in the CDR3. The V gene's germline CDR1 is WSHSY and CDR2 SAAADI. The CDR3 protein is CAVGTSGGNEQFF. Written as DNA, the CDR3 is TGCGCCGTGGGAACTAGCGGGGGGAATGAGCAGTTCTTC.

On this clone: Additional DNA sequences in this sample encode the identical CDR3. The chain is built from TRBV7-9 and TRBJ1-1; 8 positions agree with TRBD1. This CDR3 is built from 15 residues. Trimming cost V 1 base and J 2 bases; bases outside gene matches: 3. Germline-derived CDR1 and CDR2 are SEHNR and FQNEAQ (reference sequence). The CDR3 protein is CASSLVAGGNTEAFF. The DNA of the CDR3 is TGTGCCAGCAGCTTAGTTGCAGGGGGCAACACTGAAGCTTTCTTT. The full variable domain, completed using reference TRBV7-9 and TRBJ1-1, is DTGVSQNPRHKITKRGQNVTFRCDPISEHNRLYWYRQTLGQGPEFLTYFQNEAQLEKSRLLSDRFSAERPKGSFSTLEIQRTEQGDSAMYLCASSLVAGGNTEAFFGQGTRLTVV.

The V call is TRBV3-1 (or the pseudogene TRBV3-2), the J call TRBJ1-2; no definite D call. This CDR3 region has 16 residues. The V end was cut by 0 bases, the J end by 8 bases, with 19 bases between. Germline CDR1 is LGHDT and CDR2 is YNNKEL (reference sequence). DNA for the CDR3: TGTGCCAGCAGCCAAGACCGAGGATATGTGGGTGGAGGCTACACCTTC. Translation: CASSQDRGYVGGGYTF.

This chain connects TRBV11-3 to TRBJ2-5, with 14 bases aligning to TRBD2. The CDR3 is 15 residues long. V lost 4 bases and J lost 4; bases outside the gene matches: 2. CDR1 is SGHNT and CDR2 is YENEEA in the germline V gene. For the CDR3, the DNA is TGTGCCAGCAGCTCGGGACTAGCGGGAGCAGAGACCCAGTACTTC. It translates to CASSSGLAGAETQYF. The full variable domain, rest sourced from reference TRBV11-3 and TRBJ2-5, is EAGVVQSPRYKIIEKKQPVAFWCNPISGHNTLYWYLQNLGQGPELLIRYENEEAVDDSQLPKDRFSAERLKGVDSTLKIQPAELGDSAVYLCASSSGLAGAETQYFGPGTRLLVL.

V gene TRBV29-1 combines with J gene TRBJ2-5, with 7 bases fitting TRBD2. CDR1 SQVTM and CDR2 ANQGSEA come from the germline V gene. J gave up 5 bases and V 4 bases, and 13 bases lay outside the gene matches. The CDR3 is 15 amino acids. The CDR3 bases are TGCAGCGTTGTAAGACATCTCGGGGGGATGGAGACCCAGTACTTC. Its protein product is CSVVRHLGGMETQYF.

The V call is TRBV7-9, the J call TRBJ1-2; TRBD1 matches at 9 bases. The CDR3 sequence is 16 residues long. V gave up 5 bases and J gave up 6 bases; unmatched junction bases: 13. From germline, CDR1 is SEHNR and CDR2 FQNEAQ (reference sequence). In DNA, the CDR3 is TGTGCCAGCAGCCCACCTGGGGGACAGGGTTTCGATGGCTACACCTTC. Translating it yields CASSPPGGQGFDGYTF. Supplemented by reference TRBV7-9 and TRBJ1-2, the full variable domain reads DTGVSQNPRHKITKRGQNVTFRCDPISEHNRLYWYRQTLGQGPEFLTYFQNEAQLEKSRLLSDRFSAERPKGSFSTLEIQRTEQGDSAMYLCASSPPGGQGFDGYTFGSGTRLTVV.

The chain links TRBV15 to TRBJ1-5, with D possibly TRBD1 on 6 matching bases. CDR3 length: 14 amino acids. The V and J ends lost 1 base and 9 bases respectively, with 13 bases between them. Germline V gene lookup returns CDR1 LNHNV and CDR2 YYDKDF (reference sequence). The CDR3 reads CATSRVAGASPQHF. DNA of the CDR3: TGTGCCACCAGCAGAGTAGCAGGGGCCTCGCCCCAGCATTTT.

This clone is a singleton in its sample. This chain uses TRBV30 with TRBJ2-3, with D tentatively TRBD2 (5 bases). CDR3 size: 13 residues. V lost 0 bases, J lost 6 bases, and 10 bases lay in between. From germline, CDR1 is GTSNPN and CDR2 SVGIG (reference sequence). CDR3 coding DNA: TGTGCCTGGAGTGTAGTAGGCGGGGATACGCAGTATTTT. This translates into CAWSVVGGDTQYF.

The rearrangement joins TRBV19 to TRBJ1-2, with 9 positions matching TRBD1. With 6 bases clipped from V and 6 bases from J, the junction kept 5 bases outside the gene matches. CDR1 is LNHDA, CDR2 SQIVND, per germline (reference sequence). The length of the CDR3 is 13 residues. This CDR3 reads CASRGTGGNGYTF. The CDR3, as DNA: TGTGCCAGTAGGGGCACAGGGGGCAATGGCTACACCTTC.

The genes are TRBV3-1 (or the pseudogene TRBV3-2) and TRBJ2-7; D may be TRBD1 (6 bases). CDR3 length: 15 amino acids. Germline CDR1 LGHDT, CDR2 YNNKEL (reference sequence). Trimming took off 1 base at V and 0 bases at J, with 10 bases between the two ends. CDR3 sequence (DNA): TGTGCCAGCAGCCAAGCCCCGGGACACTCCTACGAGCAGTACTTC. This gives the protein CASSQAPGHSYEQYF.

The chain is built from TRBV6-2 or TRBV6-3 and TRBJ2-1; D is uncertain. This CDR3 has 13 amino acids. CDR1 is MNHEY, CDR2 SVGEGT, per germline. V was cut by 5 bases and J by 10 bases, with 15 bases left in between. The CDR3 region has the DNA TGTGCCAGCAGTCGCCCGGCCTTGGAGGAGCAGTTCTTC. This translates into CASSRPALEEQFF.

The rearrangement links TRBV24-1 to TRBJ2-1; D is perhaps TRBD1 (5 bases). CDR3 length: 15 residues. Trimming shortened V by 3 bases and J by 6 bases, and 14 bases separated the two germline ends. Per the germline V gene, CDR1 is KGHDR and CDR2 is SFDVKD. CDR3 nucleotide sequence: TGTGCCACCAGTGATCCGTCCAGGGTACGCAATGAGCAGTTCTTC. Its protein is CATSDPSRVRNEQFF.

This clone was detected only a few times. The V gene is TRBV2, the J gene TRBJ1-2; a weak D match, TRBD1 (6 bases). This CDR3 contains 13 residues. The germline V and J ends were trimmed by 7 bases and 1 base, with 10 bases remaining between them. Germline V gene lookup returns CDR1 SNHLY and CDR2 FYNNEI. In DNA form, the CDR3 reads TGTGCCAGCATTCCGGACAGTAACTATGGCTACACCTTC. Translated, it gives CASIPDSNYGYTF.

The chain couples TRBV28 to TRBJ1-1; D is unclear. The CDR3 extends over 12 amino acids. Germline V lookup: CDR1 MDHEN, CDR2 SYDVKM. Trimming shortened V by 7 bases and J by 3 bases, and 9 bases separated the two germline ends. The CDR3 loop is CASIRGYTEAFF. CDR3 coding DNA: TGTGCCAGCATCCGCGGCTACACTGAAGCTTTCTTT.

This clone was detected only a few times. The chain recombines TRBV30 with TRBJ1-6; D not resolved. The CDR3 is 15 amino acids. Trimming cost V 2 bases and J 3 bases, with 11 bases left between them. The germline CDR1 and CDR2 sequences are GTSNPN and SVGIG (reference sequence). As DNA, the CDR3 is TGTGCCTGGAGTAAAACGAGAGGCTATAATTCACCCCTCCACTTT. Its translation: CAWSKTRGYNSPLHF.

The rearrangement uses TRBV30 and TRBJ1-5; no clear D. The germline V and J ends were trimmed by 3 bases and 11 bases, with 14 bases remaining between them. Per the germline V gene, CDR1 is GTSNPN and CDR2 is SVGIG (reference sequence). The length of the CDR3 is 12 residues. The CDR3 nucleotides read TGTGCCTGGAGCCTAGAGGGTCTAGCCCAGCATTTT. Amino acids: CAWSLEGLAQHF.

The gene calls are TRBV6-5 and TRBJ1-6; TRBD1 agrees at 9 bases. Per the germline V gene, CDR1 is MNHEY and CDR2 is SVGAGI. The CDR3 has 15 residues. The V gene end was trimmed by 6 bases and the J gene end by 14 bases; junction bases not matched to a gene: 14. The CDR3, as DNA: TGTGCCAGCAGCTTCGCCGGGACAGGGAACCCAACCCTCCACTTT. This encodes CASSFAGTGNPTLHF.

Written as DNA, the CDR3 is TGTGCCAGTAGTATAGATGTCCAAGCGCGGGAGCAGTACTTC. Amino acid sequence: CASSIDVQAREQYF. The V gene is TRBV19, the J gene TRBJ2-7; D unclear. V dropped 0 bases and J dropped 7 bases, with 13 bases sitting between them. This CDR3 spans 14 amino acids. CDR1 and CDR2 (germline): LNHDA, SQIVND (reference sequence).

The V gene is TRBV27, the J gene TRBJ1-6, with D possibly matching TRBD1 (6 bases). Germline V gene sequence: CDR1 MNHEY, CDR2 SMNVEV (reference sequence). This CDR3 region has 14 residues. Trimming took off 2 bases at V and 8 bases at J, with 10 bases between the two ends. CDR3 sequence (DNA): TGTGCCAGCAGTTTACAGGGGAAGGATTCACCCCTCCACTTT. Translated, it gives CASSLQGKDSPLHF.

The V and J genes are TRBV14 and TRBJ1-2; 7 bases map to TRBD1. The CDR3 consists of 15 residues. The germline V gene encodes CDR1 SGHDN and CDR2 FVKESK. V shed 3 bases and J 4 bases; nucleotides not matched to a gene: 8. CDR3 coding DNA: TGTGCCAGCAGCCAGTTAGGGGGCTCATTCTATGGCTACACCTTC. It encodes CASSQLGGSFYGYTF. Full variable domain (outside the CDR3, taken from reference TRBV14 and TRBJ1-2): EAGVTQFPSHSVIEKGQTVTLRCDPISGHDNLYWYRRVMGKEIKFLLHFVKESKQDESGMPNNRFLAERTGGTYSTLKVQPAELEDSGVYFCASSQLGGSFYGYTFGSGTRLTVV.

The CDR3 here is CASSRGDRDGYTF. The CDR3 nucleotides are TGTGCCAGCAGCCGCGGGGACAGGGATGGCTACACCTTC. This chain links TRBV5-4 with TRBJ1-2; the match to TRBD1 covers 9 bases. The CDR3 contains 13 residues. Germline V gene sequence: CDR1 SGHNT, CDR2 YYREEE (reference sequence). J lost 6 bases, V lost 4 bases, and 4 bases had no gene match.

The chain carries TRBV24-1 and TRBJ2-5; TRBD1 might be the D (5 bases). The CDR3 contains 17 residues. V was pared by 3 bases and J by 3 bases, with 19 bases between. Germline loops: CDR1 KGHDR, CDR2 SFDVKD. The CDR3 protein is CATSDPSAEWGEETQYF. Here the CDR3 DNA reads TGTGCCACCAGTGATCCGTCGGCCGAATGGGGCGAAGAGACCCAGTACTTC.